This TCR beta chain was observed in a study of cytomegalovirus exposure and HLA in healthy donors. This PCR relied on a set of 60 Vbeta primers and 13 Jbeta primers. The assay was immunoSEQ multiplex PCR, and TCRdb's table has in-frame clones only and misses some. The table has some 120,000 clones, more than 60% seen once. Deletions cut 1 base from V and 7 bases from J, with 16 bases between. The CDR3 spans 15 residues. Germline V gives CDR1 SEHNR, CDR2 FQNEAQ (reference sequence). The sequencing input was PBMCs. The sequence was collected from a woman between 35 and 50 years old in good health and CMV-seropositive. This chain joins TRBV7-9 and TRBJ1-2, with D possibly matching TRBD1 (5 bases). CDR3: CASSLDSTGVAGYTF. As DNA, the CDR3 is TGTGCCAGCAGCTTAGATAGTACAGGAGTGGCTGGCTACACCTTC.